A selection of T cell receptor beta chains follows, all from one sample in a study of CD8+CD57+ T cells in acquired aplastic anemia. TCRdb re-called the reads with MiXCR, one entry per CDR3 protein. The sample includes 400,000 to 600,000 distinct CDR3 sequences, around 32% of them seen just once. The sample taken for sequencing was sorted CD4+, CD8+, or CD8+CD57+ T cells (not recorded which) from PBMCs. The receptors originated from a human donor with aplastic anemia. Both conserved end residues are trimmed from each CDR3. D genes are given only for firm matches.

>NA|TRBV4-1|TRBJ2-5
ASSHQDPGPKETQY
>NA|TRBV29-1|TRBJ1-2
SVEKSLMGGYT
>NA|TRBV6-1|TRBJ1-2
ASSIQGPNYGYT
>NA|TRBV14|TRBJ1-1
ASSHGRDTEAF
>NA|TRBV15|TRBJ1-2
ATSRDLTNYGYT
>NA|TRBV29-1|TRBJ2-1
SVEYSGRYNEQF
>NA|TRBV7-9|TRBJ1-6
ASSLGSLSHSPLH
>NA|TRBV20-1|TRBJ1-1
SARIPGPNTEAF
>NA|TRBV6-5|TRBJ2-7
ASSYVPGGVTY
>NA|TRBV5-1|TRBJ1-1
ASSQGSLNTEAF
>NA|TRBV7-3|TRBJ1-1
ASSSEPPPNTEAF
>NA|TRBV5-5|TRBJ2-3
ASSLGQASTDTQY
>NA|TRBV4-1|TRBJ2-2
ASSQWPEGGGELF
>NA|TRBV4-3|TRBJ2-3
ASSQDPATTDTQY
>NA|TRBV20-1|TRBJ1-1
SARAPNTEAF
>NA|TRBV12-5|TRBJ2-5
ASGTPGPLETQY
>NA|TRBV9|TRBJ2-7
ASSKGPSSYEQY
>TRBD1|TRBV12-3/TRBV12-4|TRBJ1-2
ASSATGANYGYT
>NA|TRBV10-3|TRBJ1-6
AIGNLQESSYNSPLH
>NA|TRBV12-3/TRBV12-4|TRBJ1-3
ASSLARGQGGYYGNTIY
>NA|TRBV6-1|TRBJ1-2
ASSEGGFGYGYT
>NA|TRBV12-3/TRBV12-4|TRBJ1-4
ASKDGRNNEKLF
>NA|TRBV7-9|TRBJ2-6
AWTASGANVLT
>NA|TRBV29-1|TRBJ2-1
SVEGWEFTGNEQF
>TRBD2|TRBV10-3|TRBJ2-7
ASSKHRASGGAYEQY
>NA|TRBV11-1|TRBJ2-3
ASSLGVGQSATDTQY
>TRBD1|TRBV20-1|TRBJ1-1
SARDNRGQGTEAF
>NA|TRBV10-3|TRBJ1-2
ASSYSGPSYT
>TRBD2|TRBV19|TRBJ2-1
ASSRVAGVVNEQF
>TRBD1|TRBV4-2|TRBJ1-1
ASSQGDRGFGTEAF
>NA|TRBV5-4|TRBJ1-1
ASSVPGPDTEAF
>NA|TRBV9|TRBJ2-5
ASSVGGQSGETQY
>NA|TRBV11-2|TRBJ2-1
ASSLVGPLDGGNEQF
>NA|TRBV7-2|TRBJ2-5
ASSLVLGQETQY
>TRBD1|TRBV7-3|TRBJ2-5
ASSPTGEETQY
>NA|TRBV11-2|TRBJ2-3
ASSLDPGHADTQY
>NA|TRBV19|TRBJ2-7
ASSGMGEQY
>TRBD1|TRBV24-1|TRBJ1-5
ATSLLQGEQPQH
>TRBD1|TRBV2|TRBJ2-7
ASSGTGDLSYEQY
>NA|TRBV7-9|TRBJ1-1
AWRQGGNTEAF
>NA|TRBV4-3|TRBJ1-3
ASSQAVPGSGNTIY
>TRBD1|TRBV18|TRBJ1-2
ASSPAGGAYGYT
>NA|TRBV2|TRBJ1-1
ASSETTYNTEAF
>NA|TRBV6-1|TRBJ2-7
ASTLKGTYEQY
>NA|TRBV24-1|TRBJ1-1
ATSYGGEAF
>NA|TRBV9|TRBJ2-1
ASSVAAGLTSSYNEQF
>TRBD1|TRBV6-1|TRBJ1-2
ASRSTGTARNYGYT
>NA|TRBV25-1|TRBJ1-4
ASSDPPLNEKLF
>NA|TRBV20-1|TRBJ2-1
SARVVHSYNEQF
>TRBD2|TRBV2|TRBJ2-5
ASRTGPGGTQY